This T cell receptor beta chain originates from a study of cytomegalovirus exposure and HLA in healthy donors. Study-wide points: An Asian-associated ancestry cluster reportedly showed fewer N-insertions than the roughly 670-donor mean in a later analysis. A later analysis linked 15,000 to 20,000 TCR beta sequences to HLA alleles at 0.05 false discovery rate.

The CDR3 extends over 14 amino acids. Germline V gene sequence: CDR1 SGHRS, CDR2 YFSETQ. The trim removed 8 bases at V and 0 bases at J, leaving 6 bases unmatched. On this clone itself: Antigen specificity is unknown.

Both 60 Vbeta primers and 13 Jbeta primers went into the PCR. The assay was immunoSEQ multiplex PCR, and TCRdb's table has in-frame clones only and misses some. Here the sample spans some 220,000 clones, approximately 82% being singletons. The sequencing input was PBMCs. The receptor's source is a woman aged 35 to 49 in good health and CMV-seronegative. This chain connects TRBV5-1 to TRBJ2-7; 9 positions match TRBD1. The CDR3 loop reads CASRTGGDSYEQYF. Here the CDR3 DNA reads TGCGCCAGTAGAACAGGGGGCGACTCCTACGAGCAGTACTTC.